Listed below are T cell receptor beta chains from one sample, sequenced in a study of T cells after yellow fever vaccination. Each CDR3 protein gets one entry after TCRdb re-called the 5' RACE reads with MiXCR. Of approximately 340,000 distinct CDR3 sequences in the sample, more than 8.5% were seen once. The sample in question was PBMCs, obtained on the day of the first yellow fever vaccination. These receptor sequences come from a man between 18 and 29 years old who received the YFV17D yellow fever vaccine. CDR3s include the opening cysteine and the closing phenylalanine or tryptophan. Each record gives: J gene, clone size, D gene, V gene, CDR3 DNA, CDR3 protein. The D gene is left open where the match is weak. Size is omitted from some rows. Given values are once, few, many or a class for expanded clones.

J gene: TRBJ1-6
clone size: -
D gene: TRBD1
V gene: TRBV5-1
CDR3 DNA: TGCGCCAGCAGCACAGCCGGGGACAGGCAATATTCACCCCTCCACTTT
CDR3 protein: CASSTAGDRQYSPLHF

J gene: TRBJ2-7
clone size: -
D gene: -
V gene: TRBV5-6
CDR3 DNA: TGTGCCAGCAGCTTGAGGGATTACGAGCAGTACTTC
CDR3 protein: CASSLRDYEQYF

J gene: TRBJ1-2
clone size: -
D gene: -
V gene: TRBV5-1
CDR3 DNA: TGCGCCAGCAGCCCAAGGGGGGATGCTAACTATGGCTACACCTTC
CDR3 protein: CASSPRGDANYGYTF

J gene: TRBJ2-3
clone size: -
D gene: TRBD1
V gene: TRBV5-6
CDR3 DNA: TGTGCCAGCAGCTTGGTTGTAGGGGGCCGAAATACGCAGTATTTT
CDR3 protein: CASSLVVGGRNTQYF

J gene: TRBJ1-1
clone size: -
D gene: -
V gene: TRBV7-2
CDR3 DNA: TGTGCCAGCAGCTTATTCCAGGCGGCTATGAACACTGAAGCTTTCTTT
CDR3 protein: CASSLFQAAMNTEAFF

J gene: TRBJ1-1
clone size: -
D gene: TRBD1
V gene: TRBV12-3/TRBV12-4
CDR3 DNA: TGTGCCAGCAAACCAGAGAGGGGGCCGGGAGAAGCTTTCTTT
CDR3 protein: CASKPERGPGEAFF

J gene: TRBJ2-2
clone size: -
D gene: TRBD1
V gene: TRBV19
CDR3 DNA: TGTGCCAGTAGTTTAACTGGTTGGGACAGCTTTACCGGGGAGCTGTTTTTT
CDR3 protein: CASSLTGWDSFTGELFF

J gene: TRBJ2-5
clone size: -
D gene: -
V gene: TRBV20-1
CDR3 DNA: TGCAGTGCTAGAGATCCCGGGGTATTTGGAGAGACCCAGTACTTC
CDR3 protein: CSARDPGVFGETQYF

J gene: TRBJ1-1
clone size: few
D gene: TRBD1
V gene: TRBV20-1
CDR3 DNA: TGCAGTGCTAGCAAAGGACAGGGGGTCCGTGCTTTCTTT
CDR3 protein: CSASKGQGVRAFF

J gene: TRBJ1-2
clone size: few
D gene: -
V gene: TRBV5-6
CDR3 DNA: TGTGCCAGCAGCAGGGGGACGGCGCACTTAAATGGCTACACCTTC
CDR3 protein: CASSRGTAHLNGYTF

J gene: TRBJ2-3
clone size: -
D gene: -
V gene: TRBV7-9
CDR3 DNA: TGTGCCAGCAGCCGCGCGACTAGCACAGATACGCAGTATTTT
CDR3 protein: CASSRATSTDTQYF

J gene: TRBJ1-6
clone size: -
D gene: TRBD1
V gene: TRBV5-4
CDR3 DNA: TGTGCCAGCAGCGCGCGGGACAGGGGGCGGTCACCCCTCCACTTT
CDR3 protein: CASSARDRGRSPLHF

J gene: TRBJ2-1
clone size: many
D gene: -
V gene: TRBV6-1
CDR3 DNA: TGTGCCAGCAGCACCGGCGTCATCGGCCAGGGACACAATGAGCAGTTCTTC
CDR3 protein: CASSTGVIGQGHNEQFF

J gene: TRBJ2-2
clone size: -
D gene: TRBD2
V gene: TRBV6-1
CDR3 DNA: TGTGCCAGCGGACTAGTCCCAAACACCGGGGAGCTGTTTTTT
CDR3 protein: CASGLVPNTGELFF

J gene: TRBJ1-2
clone size: -
D gene: TRBD1
V gene: TRBV5-6
CDR3 DNA: TGTGCCAGCAGCTTAAACCGGGACAGGGATCCATATGGCTACACCTTC
CDR3 protein: CASSLNRDRDPYGYTF

J gene: TRBJ2-3
clone size: many
D gene: -
V gene: TRBV25-1
CDR3 DNA: TGTGCCAGCAGTGAAGGGGGCACAGATACGCAGTATTTT
CDR3 protein: CASSEGGTDTQYF

J gene: TRBJ2-5
clone size: -
D gene: TRBD1
V gene: TRBV6-1
CDR3 DNA: TGTGCCAGCAAGAGACAGGGTCTGGGGGAGACCCAGTACTTC
CDR3 protein: CASKRQGLGETQYF

J gene: TRBJ1-3
clone size: few
D gene: -
V gene: TRBV5-1
CDR3 DNA: TGCGCCAGCAGCCCGGGGGCCCAAGGAAACACCATATATTTT
CDR3 protein: CASSPGAQGNTIYF

J gene: TRBJ2-5
clone size: -
D gene: TRBD1
V gene: TRBV4-1
CDR3 DNA: TGCGCCAGCAGCCAGGGGAAACGGACAGGGAACTACCAAGAGACCCAGTACTTC
CDR3 protein: CASSQGKRTGNYQETQYF

J gene: TRBJ2-3
clone size: -
D gene: -
V gene: TRBV7-3
CDR3 DNA: TGTGCCAGCAGCTCCCGGCGGGCAGATACGCAGTATTTT
CDR3 protein: CASSSRRADTQYF

J gene: TRBJ1-5
clone size: -
D gene: TRBD1
V gene: TRBV5-1
CDR3 DNA: TGCGCCAGCAGCTTGGAAGGGGGCTCGGGTCAGCCCCAGCATTTT
CDR3 protein: CASSLEGGSGQPQHF

J gene: TRBJ1-5
clone size: few
D gene: -
V gene: TRBV5-6
CDR3 DNA: TGTGCCAGCAGCTTCAGGGAGGGACATCAGCCCCAGCATTTT
CDR3 protein: CASSFREGHQPQHF